These 5 T cell receptor beta chains share one sample of origin, sequenced in a study of identical twins. TCRdb analysed the 5' RACE reads with MiXCR anew, one entry per CDR3 protein. The sample lists a few hundred thousand distinct CDR3 sequences; around 8.3% were seen once. These data were likewise used in another study, on yellow fever vaccine responses in identical twins.

Source material: CD8+ T cells sorted from blood. These receptors all come from a woman between 18 and 29 years old in good health.

The chain recombines TRBV11-2 with TRBJ2-1; 10 bases agree with TRBD2. Germline values: CDR1 SGHAT, CDR2 FQNNGV. The CDR3 spans 14 residues. With 3 bases clipped from V and 5 bases from J, the junction kept 1 base outside the gene matches. The CDR3 loop reads CASSFLAGDNEQFF. The CDR3 DNA reads TGTGCCAGCAGCTTTCTAGCGGGGGACAATGAGCAGTTCTTC.

This clonotype was recorded a few times. The V gene is TRBV20-1, the J gene TRBJ2-1; possibly TRBD2 for D (7 bases). Germline loops: CDR1 DFQATT, CDR2 SNEGSKA (reference sequence). V dropped 6 bases and J dropped 7 bases, with 19 bases sitting between them. The CDR3 runs 14 residues. The CDR3 sequence: CSAMGGALGNEQFF. As DNA, the CDR3 is TGCAGTGCAATGGGGGGGGCGCTCGGAAATGAGCAGTTCTTC.

There are a few counts of this clonotype. The rearrangement joins TRBV27 to TRBJ2-1, with D tentatively TRBD2 (5 bases). The CDR3 spans 14 residues. V lost 5 bases and J lost 3, with 11 bases in between. Germline-derived CDR1 and CDR2 are MNHEY and SMNVEV (reference sequence). The CDR3 is CASSPGLHYNEQFF. CDR3 DNA: TGTGCCAGCAGTCCAGGACTTCACTACAATGAGCAGTTCTTC.

This clonotype was picked up a small number of times. This chain uses TRBV9 with TRBJ1-2; TRBD1 aligns across 8 bases. J lost 0 bases, V lost 4 bases, and 8 bases had no gene match. The CDR3 runs to 16 residues. Germline CDR1 is SGDLS and CDR2 is YYNGEE. DNA for the CDR3: TGTGCCAGCAGCCTCGGACAGGGAGGTACTAACTATGGCTACACCTTC. It is translated as CASSLGQGGTNYGYTF.

This chain connects TRBV27 to TRBJ2-7; a weak D match, TRBD1 (5 bases). CDR1 MNHEY and CDR2 SMNVEV come from the germline V gene (reference sequence). V shed 6 bases and J shed 1 base, with 10 bases lying between them. The CDR3 extends over 13 amino acids. Here the CDR3 reads CASSLQASYEQYF. In DNA, the CDR3 is TGTGCCAGCAGCCTACAGGCGTCCTACGAGCAGTACTTC.